This record concerns one T cell receptor (beta chain) sequence. The antigen remains unidentified. This sample is part of a study of identical twins. A template switching step contributed a universal primer site, while unique molecular identifiers were present in the cDNA. TCRdb fed the 5' RACE reads into MiXCR, producing one record per CDR3 protein. In the table there are more than 400,000 distinct CDR3 sequences, over 12% of which are singletons. Study conclusions and caveats: Modelling approaches yielded underestimates of out-of-frame TCR alpha sharing between monozygotic twins. Invariant cells of the MAIT and iNKT types might have partly distorted the zero-insertion analyses. Weaker excess sharing between twins was seen in beta out-of-frame sequences.

These sequences were also reported in another study, on yellow fever vaccine responses in identical twins.

Sequenced input: CD4+ T cells sorted from blood. The receptor's source is a woman younger than 30 in good health.

The CDR3 nucleotides are TGTGCCATCAGTGAGGGGGTTAGCGGGGGTCATACCTACGAGCAGTACGTC. Translation: CAISEGVSGGHTYEQYV. The gene calls are TRBV10-3 and TRBJ2-7; TRBD2 aligns across 9 bases. The ends lost 2 bases at V and 2 bases at J; junction bases unmatched: 10. In germline, CDR1 is ENHRY, CDR2 SYGVKD. The CDR3 totals 17 residues.